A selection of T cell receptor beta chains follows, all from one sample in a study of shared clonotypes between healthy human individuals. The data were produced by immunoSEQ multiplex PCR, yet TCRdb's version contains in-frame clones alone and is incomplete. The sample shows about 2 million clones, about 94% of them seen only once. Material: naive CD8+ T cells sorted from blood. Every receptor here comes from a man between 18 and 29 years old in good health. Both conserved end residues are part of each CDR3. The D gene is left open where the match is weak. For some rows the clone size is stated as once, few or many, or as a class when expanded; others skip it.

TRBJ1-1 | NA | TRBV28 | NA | CASSLLYTGSEAFF | TGTGCCAGCAGCCTCCTTTACACTGGGTCTGAAGCTTTCTTT
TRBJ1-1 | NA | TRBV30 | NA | CAWSVVMNTEAFF | TGTGCCTGGAGTGTCGTCATGAACACTGAAGCTTTCTTT
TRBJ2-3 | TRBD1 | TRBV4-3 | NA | CASSQDRFGTATDTQYF | TGCGCCAGCAGCCAAGACCGATTTGGGACAGCCACAGATACGCAGTATTTT
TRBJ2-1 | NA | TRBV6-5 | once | CASMGTYNEQFF | TGTGCCAGCATGGGAACCTACAATGAGCAGTTCTTC
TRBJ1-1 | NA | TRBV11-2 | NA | CASSLEGTHTEAFF | TGTGCCAGCAGCTTAGAGGGGACACACACTGAAGCTTTCTTT
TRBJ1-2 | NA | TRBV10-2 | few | CASSGERREVYGYTF | TGCGCCAGCAGTGGAGAGAGGAGGGAAGTCTATGGCTACACCTTC
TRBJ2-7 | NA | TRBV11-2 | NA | CASSLGTVGSYEQYF | TGTGCCAGCAGCTTGGGGACGGTTGGGTCCTACGAGCAGTACTTC
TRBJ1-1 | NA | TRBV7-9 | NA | CASSRGGATEAFF | TGTGCCAGCAGCCGTGGGGGGGCGACTGAAGCTTTCTTT
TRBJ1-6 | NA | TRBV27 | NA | CASSLGVSNSPLHF | TGTGCCAGCAGTTTGGGGGTCTCCAATTCACCCCTCCACTTT
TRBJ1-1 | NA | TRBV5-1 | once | CASSLSGWGTEAFF | TGCGCCAGCAGCTTGTCCGGATGGGGCACTGAAGCTTTCTTT
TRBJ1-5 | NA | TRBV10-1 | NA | CASRGGGNADLNQPQHF | TGCGCCAGCAGAGGGGGGGGGAATGCTGACCTCAATCAGCCCCAGCATTTT
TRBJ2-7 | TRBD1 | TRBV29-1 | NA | CSVRGQGSYEQYF | TGCAGCGTTAGAGGACAGGGTTCCTACGAGCAGTACTTC
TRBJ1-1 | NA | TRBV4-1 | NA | CASSQIGPTNTEAFF | TGCGCCAGCAGCCAAATCGGTCCCACGAACACTGAAGCTTTCTTT
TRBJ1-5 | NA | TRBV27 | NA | CASSLSGANSNQPQHF | TGTGCCAGCAGTTTATCTGGCGCCAATAGCAATCAGCCCCAGCATTTT
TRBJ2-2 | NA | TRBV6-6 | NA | CASRGHNTGELFF | TGTGCCAGCCGAGGGCACAACACCGGGGAGCTGTTTTTT
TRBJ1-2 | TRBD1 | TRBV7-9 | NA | CASSLQGAGYGYTF | TGTGCCAGCAGCTTACAGGGGGCTGGCTATGGCTACACCTTC
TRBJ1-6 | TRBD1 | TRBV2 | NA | CASNRDSEVESYNSPLHF | TGTGCCAGCAACCGGGACAGTGAAGTAGAATCCTATAATTCACCCCTCCACTTT
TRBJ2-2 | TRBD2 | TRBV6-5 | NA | CASSYAGGSDTGELFF | TGTGCCAGCAGTTACGCGGGAGGGTCGGACACCGGGGAGCTGTTTTTT
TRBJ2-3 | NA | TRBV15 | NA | CATSRQGFSTDTQYF | TGTGCCACCAGCAGACAGGGTTTTAGCACAGATACGCAGTATTTT
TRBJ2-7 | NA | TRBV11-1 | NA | CASSLRDASSYEQYF | TGTGCCAGCAGTCTCCGGGACGCGAGCTCCTACGAGCAGTACTTC
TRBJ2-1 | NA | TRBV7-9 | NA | CASSPRDRYPYNEQFF | TGTGCCAGCAGCCCCCGGGACCGCTACCCTTACAATGAGCAGTTCTTC
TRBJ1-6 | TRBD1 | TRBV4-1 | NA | CASSLSGTGTISSYNSPLHF | TGCGCCAGCAGCCTCTCCGGGACAGGGACAATCAGTTCCTATAATTCACCCCTCCACTTT
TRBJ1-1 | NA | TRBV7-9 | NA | CASSSGVGGPEAFF | TGTGCCAGCAGCTCCGGTGTGGGAGGTCCTGAAGCTTTCTTT
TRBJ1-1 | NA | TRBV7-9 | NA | CASGYTEAFF | TGTGCCAGCGGGTACACTGAAGCTTTCTTT
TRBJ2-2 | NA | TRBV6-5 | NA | CASSYYRANTGELFF | TGTGCCAGCAGTTACTATCGCGCGAACACCGGGGAGCTGTTTTTT
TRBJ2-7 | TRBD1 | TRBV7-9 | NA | CASSAGTDEQYF | TGTGCCAGCAGCGCAGGGACAGACGAGCAGTACTTC
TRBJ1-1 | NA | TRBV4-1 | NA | CASSQLGPPNTEAFF | TGCGCCAGCAGCCAATTAGGCCCTCCTAACACTGAAGCTTTCTTT
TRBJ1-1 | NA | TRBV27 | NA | CASSLSGPAGEAFF | TGTGCCAGCAGTTTATCAGGGCCGGCGGGTGAAGCTTTCTTT
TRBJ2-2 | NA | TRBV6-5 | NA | CASSYGAELFF | TGTGCCAGCAGTTACGGGGCCGAACTGTTTTTT
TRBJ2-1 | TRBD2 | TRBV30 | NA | CAWSRLAGVYNEQFF | TGTGCCTGGAGTAGGCTAGCGGGAGTCTACAATGAGCAGTTCTTC
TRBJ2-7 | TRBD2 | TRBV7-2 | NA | CASSLAGGLYEQYF | TGTGCCAGCAGCTTAGCGGGAGGGCTGTACGAGCAGTACTTC
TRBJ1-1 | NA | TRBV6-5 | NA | CASTYGGGAAFF | TGTGCCAGCACCTACGGGGGGGGTGCGGCTTTCTTT
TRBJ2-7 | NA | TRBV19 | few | CASSISGPYEQYF | TGTGCCAGTAGTATCTCCGGGCCCTACGAGCAGTACTTC
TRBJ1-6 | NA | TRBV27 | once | CASSLLLGDGPLHF | TGTGCCAGCAGTCTCTTATTGGGTGATGGACCCCTCCACTTT
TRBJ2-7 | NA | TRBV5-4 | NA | CASSLGSAYEQYF | TGTGCCAGCAGCTTGGGATCGGCCTACGAGCAGTACTTC
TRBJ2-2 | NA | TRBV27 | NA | CASSLRAGLNTGELFF | TGTGCCAGCAGTTTAAGGGCAGGATTGAACACCGGGGAGCTGTTTTTT
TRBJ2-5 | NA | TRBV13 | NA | CASSPHPGQETQYF | TGTGCCAGCAGCCCCCATCCGGGCCAAGAGACCCAGTACTTC
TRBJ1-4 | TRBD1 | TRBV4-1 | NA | CASSGTENNEKLFF | TGCGCCAGCAGCGGGACAGAGAATAATGAAAAACTGTTTTTT
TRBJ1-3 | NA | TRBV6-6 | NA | CASSQTQGSGNTIYF | TGTGCCAGCAGTCAGACCCAGGGGTCTGGAAACACCATATATTTT
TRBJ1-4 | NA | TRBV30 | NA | CAWIPTDGSEKLFF | TGTGCCTGGATTCCGACAGACGGGAGTGAAAAACTGTTTTTT
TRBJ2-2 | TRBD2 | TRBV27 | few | CASTQGLANTGELFF | TGTGCCAGCACCCAAGGACTAGCCAACACCGGGGAGCTGTTTTTT
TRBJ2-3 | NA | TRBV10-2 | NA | CASSPVKSSDTQYF | TGCGCCAGCAGCCCCGTAAAATCCTCAGATACGCAGTATTTT
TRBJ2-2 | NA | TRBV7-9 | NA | CASSPSLTAGELFF | TGTGCCAGCAGCCCTAGCCTGACAGCCGGGGAGCTGTTTTTT
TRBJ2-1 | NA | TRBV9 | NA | CASSVVLGPSNEQFF | TGTGCCAGCAGCGTAGTTTTGGGACCCTCTAATGAGCAGTTCTTC
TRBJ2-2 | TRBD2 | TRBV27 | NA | CASSLGTSGPNTGELFF | TGTGCCAGCAGTTTGGGGACTAGCGGCCCGAACACCGGGGAGCTGTTTTTT
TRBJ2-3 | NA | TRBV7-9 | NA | CASSLAGGPTDTQYF | TGTGCCAGCAGCTTAGCGGGGGGTCCCACAGATACGCAGTATTTT
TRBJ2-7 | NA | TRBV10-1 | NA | CASSAGTTYEQYF | TGCGCCAGCAGCGCCGGGACAACCTACGAGCAGTACTTC
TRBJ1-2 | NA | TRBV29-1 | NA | CSVELYGYTF | TGCAGCGTTGAACTATATGGCTACACCTTC
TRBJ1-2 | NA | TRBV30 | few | CAWSVGHSYGYTF | TGTGCCTGGAGCGTCGGACATTCTTACGGCTACACCTTC
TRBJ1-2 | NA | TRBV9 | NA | CASSVEAYGYTF | TGTGCCAGCAGCGTAGAGGCCTATGGCTACACCTTC
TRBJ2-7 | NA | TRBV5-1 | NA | CASSFRGLDYEQYF | TGCGCCAGCAGCTTCCGGGGTTTGGACTACGAGCAGTACTTC
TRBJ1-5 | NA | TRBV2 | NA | CASRYWGDQPQHF | TGTGCCAGCAGATATTGGGGGGATCAGCCCCAGCATTTT
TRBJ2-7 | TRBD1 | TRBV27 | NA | CASGLPGTGDYEQYF | TGTGCCAGCGGACTTCCGGGGACAGGGGACTACGAGCAGTACTTC
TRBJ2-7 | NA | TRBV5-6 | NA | CASSIGTKIYEQYF | TGTGCCAGCAGCATAGGGACAAAGATCTACGAGCAGTACTTC
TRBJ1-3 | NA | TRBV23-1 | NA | CASIRGWVFGNTIYF | TGCGCCAGCATACGTGGTTGGGTGTTCGGAAACACCATATATTTT
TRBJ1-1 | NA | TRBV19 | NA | CASSIEARDTEAFF | TGTGCCAGTAGTATTGAAGCCCGCGACACTGAAGCTTTCTTT
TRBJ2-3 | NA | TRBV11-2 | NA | CASSRVNTQYF | TGTGCCAGCAGCCGGGTGAATACGCAGTATTTT